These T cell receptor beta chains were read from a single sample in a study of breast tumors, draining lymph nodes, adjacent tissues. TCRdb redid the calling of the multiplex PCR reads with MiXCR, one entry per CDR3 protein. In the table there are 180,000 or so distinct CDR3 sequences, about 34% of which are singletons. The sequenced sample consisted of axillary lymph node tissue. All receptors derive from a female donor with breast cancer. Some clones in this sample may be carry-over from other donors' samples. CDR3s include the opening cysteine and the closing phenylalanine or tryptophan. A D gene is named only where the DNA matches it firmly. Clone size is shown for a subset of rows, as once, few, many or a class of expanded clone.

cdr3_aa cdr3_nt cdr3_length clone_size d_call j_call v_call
CASSPPPGGETQYF TGTGCCAGCAGCCCCCCCCCGGGCGGAGAGACCCAGTACTTC 14 many . TRBJ2-5 TRBV9
CASSQDRGATNEKLFF TGTGCCAGCAGCCAAGACCGGGGGGCAACTAATGAAAAACTGTTTTTT 16 many . TRBJ1-4 TRBV14
CASSLKPGNYGYTF TGTGCCAGCAGTCTAAAACCGGGGAACTATGGCTACACCTTC 14 . . TRBJ1-2 TRBV27
CASRLGVVYQPQHF TGTGCCAGCAGGCTGGGGGTCGTTTATCAGCCCCAGCATTTT 14 many . TRBJ1-5 TRBV28
CASSHRTNGYTF TGTGCCAGCAGTCACAGGACCAATGGCTACACCTTC 12 . . TRBJ1-2 TRBV12-3/TRBV12-4
CASSPRGGTTDGYTF TGTGCCAGCAGCCCCCGGGGAGGGACCACGGATGGCTACACCTTC 15 many . TRBJ1-2 TRBV7-9
CATSEGAWGGANVLTF TGTGCCACCAGTGAGGGGGCCTGGGGTGGGGCCAACGTCCTGACTTTC 16 many . TRBJ2-6 TRBV24-1
CASSQVSFGSGSSGGYNEQFF TGTGCCAGCAGCCAAGTTTCCTTTGGTTCGGGGTCTAGCGGGGGTTACAATGAGCAGTTCTTC 21 many TRBD2 TRBJ2-1 TRBV4-2
CASSSVTYEQYF TGTGCCAGCAGTTCAGTAACCTACGAGCAGTACTTC 12 many . TRBJ2-7 TRBV28
CASRSAGSRGNQPQHF TGTGCCAGCAGATCCGCAGGGTCTCGGGGCAATCAGCCCCAGCATTTT 16 many . TRBJ1-5 TRBV28
CASSQDWGYQRESSYEQYF TGTGCCAGCAGCCAAGATTGGGGGTACCAGCGGGAAAGCTCCTACGAGCAGTACTTC 19 many . TRBJ2-7 TRBV3-2
CASSEASGGVRNEQFF TGTGCCAGCAGTGAAGCTAGCGGGGGGGTGCGCAATGAGCAGTTCTTC 16 many TRBD2 TRBJ2-1 TRBV6-1
CASSQWFEISGANVLTF TGCGCCAGCAGCCAATGGTTTGAGATCTCTGGGGCCAACGTCCTGACTTTC 17 many . TRBJ2-6 TRBV4-3
CASYQQGATNEKLFF TGTGCCAGCTATCAACAGGGGGCAACTAATGAAAAACTGTTTTTT 15 . TRBD1 TRBJ1-4 TRBV14
CASSVRDRDTF TGTGCCAGCAGCGTCCGGGACAGGGACACCTTC 11 many TRBD1 TRBJ1-2 TRBV5-5
CASSVMNAETQYF TGTGCCAGCAGCGTCATGAACGCAGAGACCCAGTACTTC 13 many . TRBJ2-5 TRBV5-4
CASSLAPGGNGYTF TGTGCCAGCAGCTTGGCGCCAGGGGGAAATGGCTACACCTTC 14 many TRBD1 TRBJ1-2 TRBV5-4
CASSLTGTGPEAFF TGTGCCAGCAGTTTGACCGGGACAGGGCCTGAAGCTTTCTTT 14 . TRBD1 TRBJ1-1 TRBV27
CSAMGGDTQYF TGCAGTGCTATGGGGGGCGATACGCAGTATTTT 11 many . TRBJ2-3 TRBV20-1
CASKEWSLRDSGANVLTF TGTGCCAGCAAAGAATGGAGTCTTCGAGATTCTGGGGCCAACGTCCTGACTTTC 18 many . TRBJ2-6 TRBV27
CASSSGTGPGNTIYF TGTGCCAGCAGCTCCGGGACAGGGCCTGGAAACACCATATATTTT 15 once TRBD1 TRBJ1-3 TRBV7-2
CAWSDSYNSPLHF TGTGCCTGGAGTGACAGTTATAATTCACCCCTCCACTTT 13 many . TRBJ1-6 TRBV30
CSVSREEHYGYTF TGCAGCGTTAGCCGGGAAGAACACTATGGCTACACCTTC 13 . . TRBJ1-2 TRBV29-1
CASSTGPGALGNTIYF TGTGCCAGCAGTACAGGGCCGGGGGCGCTTGGAAACACCATATATTTT 16 . . TRBJ1-3 TRBV6-6
CASSYSTGSRGYTF TGTGCCAGCAGTTACTCCACAGGAAGTAGGGGCTACACCTTC 14 many . TRBJ1-2 TRBV6-5
CASSAGQPTHYGYTF TGTGCCAGCAGCGCGGGACAGCCTACTCACTATGGCTACACCTTC 15 many TRBD1 TRBJ1-2 TRBV9
CASSYSSGARQPQHF TGTGCCAGCAGTTACTCATCAGGGGCCCGGCAGCCCCAGCATTTT 15 many . TRBJ1-5 TRBV6-2/TRBV6-3
CASSLGTAGTGELFF TGCGCCAGCAGCTTGGGGACCGCCGGGACCGGGGAGCTGTTTTTT 15 many . TRBJ2-2 TRBV5-1
CASSQADRGSYEQYF TGTGCCAGCAGTCAAGCGGACAGGGGTTCCTACGAGCAGTACTTC 15 . TRBD1 TRBJ2-7 TRBV6-1
CASSLGTASYEQYF TGTGCCAGCAGTTTGGGGACAGCCTCCTACGAGCAGTACTTC 14 many TRBD1 TRBJ2-7 TRBV12-3/TRBV12-4
CASSYRTVGLYGYTF TGTGCCAGCAGTTACCGGACAGTGGGCCTCTATGGCTACACCTTC 15 many . TRBJ1-2 TRBV6-5
CASSFGGGAIQGQLF . 15 . . TRBJ2-1 TRBV7-8
CASSVGGQGYEQYF TGTGCCAGCAGCGTAGGGGGACAGGGATACGAGCAGTACTTC 14 many TRBD1 TRBJ2-7 TRBV9
CASSYGQSNEQFF TGTGCCAGCAGTTACGGTCAGTCAAATGAGCAGTTCTTC 13 many . TRBJ2-1 TRBV6-6
CASSQTGQGSAWSSPLHF TGTGCCAGCAGTCAGACGGGACAGGGGAGCGCCTGGAGTTCACCCCTCCACTTT 18 . TRBD1 TRBJ1-6 TRBV6-1
CSVPPGQF TGCAGCGTTCCCCCAGGCCAATTT 8 few . TRBJ1-1 TRBV29-1
CASSLDAQGPTDTQYF TGTGCCAGCAGCTTGGATGCTCAGGGTCCGACAGATACGCAGTATTTT 16 many . TRBJ2-3 TRBV5-8
CASSQDRRGQGLGALHF TGTGCCAGCAGCCAAGATAGGCGGGGACAGGGCCTTGGGGCCCTCCACTTT 17 . TRBD1 TRBJ1-6 TRBV4-2
CASSEEGGRWEKLFF TGTGCCAGCAGTGAAGAGGGGGGGAGGTGGGAAAAACTGTTTTTT 15 many . TRBJ1-4 TRBV6-1
CASSLGYSGANVLTF TGTGCCAGCAGCTTAGGTTACTCTGGGGCCAACGTCCTGACTTTC 15 many . TRBJ2-6 TRBV7-8
CASSLSNGDNQPQHF TGTGCCAGCAGCTTAAGTAACGGAGACAATCAGCCCCAGCATTTT 15 many . TRBJ1-5 TRBV7-2
CASSRQFSEQYF TGTGCCAGCAGCCGACAGTTTTCCGAGCAGTACTTC 12 many . TRBJ2-7 TRBV7-2
CATSRDPGMNYGYTF TGTGCCACCAGCAGAGATCCGGGGATGAACTATGGCTACACCTTC 15 many . TRBJ1-2 TRBV15
CASSLGRDGYTF TGTGCCAGCAGCTTGGGACGGGACGGCTACACCTTC 12 many . TRBJ1-2 TRBV5-8
CSATGGRLPEAFF TGCAGTGCTACCGGGGGACGTCTACCTGAAGCTTTCTTT 13 few . TRBJ1-1 TRBV20-1
CASSLSVYGYTF TGTGCCAGCAGTTTAAGCGTCTATGGCTACACCTTC 12 . . TRBJ1-2 TRBV28
CASSQRRGLEETQYF TGTGCCAGCAGTCAGCGCAGGGGACTTGAAGAGACCCAGTACTTC 15 . . TRBJ2-5 TRBV6-6
CASSPTRAGEKLFF TGTGCCAGCAGCCCCACGCGGGCAGGCGAAAAACTGTTTTTT 14 . . TRBJ1-4 TRBV12-1
CASSQGPQGYGYTF TGTGCCAGCAGCCAAGGCCCCCAAGGGTATGGCTACACCTTC 14 many . TRBJ1-2 TRBV3-1
CASSRGTLRGNYGYTF TGTGCCAGCAGCCGCGGGACACTCCGGGGCAACTATGGCTACACCTTC 16 few . TRBJ1-2 TRBV3-1
CASSQGAPTQYF TGTGCTAGCAGCCAAGGGGCCCCTACCCAGTACTTC 12 . . TRBJ2-5 TRBV14
CAWSADVGQNSNYGYTF TGTGCCTGGAGTGCGGACGTTGGACAGAATTCTAACTATGGCTACACCTTC 17 many . TRBJ1-2 TRBV30
CASSYGAGSNQPQHF TGTGCCAGCAGTTACGGGGCAGGGAGCAATCAGCCCCAGCATTTT 15 . . TRBJ1-5 TRBV12-3/TRBV12-4
CASSIFLPFGAVLTDTQYF TGTGCCAGCAGTATCTTTTTGCCTTTTGGGGCAGTTCTCACAGATACGCAGTATTTT 19 . . TRBJ2-3 TRBV9